Presented here are 15 T cell receptor beta chains from one specimen sequenced in a study of blood T cell repertoires in COVID-19. Here immunoSEQ multiplex PCR was the method, and the copy in TCRdb shows in-frame clones only, minus some. Among around 310,000 clones listed, around nine tenths were seen once. Sequenced input: PBMCs or T cells enriched from blood (not recorded which). These receptors originate from a woman under 40 who had recovered from COVID-19.

The V gene is TRBV7-9, the J gene TRBJ2-1, with TRBD2 matching over 8 bases. This CDR3 spans 15 amino acids. In germline, CDR1 is SEHNR, CDR2 FQNEAQ (reference sequence). The V segment lost 2 bases and the J segment 3 bases; nucleotides outside the gene matches: 3. CDR3 bases: TGTGCCAGCAGCTTATTACTAGCGGTCTACAATGAGCAGTTCTTC. This encodes CASSLLLAVYNEQFF.

This clone was seen only once. V usage is TRBV28 and J usage is TRBJ2-7; TRBD1 agrees at 9 bases. CDR3 size: 13 residues. The ends lost 5 bases at V and 6 bases at J; junction bases unmatched: 5. CDR1 is MDHEN and CDR2 is SYDVKM in the germline V gene. The DNA for the CDR3 is TGTGCCAGCAGTATAGGGACAGGGCCCGAGCAGTACTTC. Its translation is CASSIGTGPEQYF.

This clone has just a few counts. The gene calls are TRBV5-8 and TRBJ2-1; D may be TRBD2 (5 bases). CDR1 is SGHTS and CDR2 is YDEGEE in the germline V gene. This CDR3 contains 14 residues. V gave up 4 bases and J gave up 4 bases, with 12 bases separating them. CDR3 nucleotide sequence: TGTGCCAGCAGCCCTCCAACGGGGTACAATGAGCAGTTCTTC. Its translation: CASSPPTGYNEQFF.

V gene TRBV7-9 combines with J gene TRBJ1-2, with 12 bases that match TRBD1. This CDR3 has 15 amino acids. Germline CDR1 is SEHNR and CDR2 is FQNEAQ (reference sequence). With 5 bases clipped from V and 8 bases from J, the junction kept 9 bases outside the gene matches. CDR3 protein: CASSLLGQGAGGYTF. CDR3 bases: TGTGCCAGCAGCCTATTGGGACAGGGGGCGGGCGGCTACACCTTC. The variable domain in full, with the rest retrieved from reference TRBV7-9 and TRBJ1-2, is DTGVSQNPRHKITKRGQNVTFRCDPISEHNRLYWYRQTLGQGPEFLTYFQNEAQLEKSRLLSDRFSAERPKGSFSTLEIQRTEQGDSAMYLCASSLLGQGAGGYTFGSGTRLTVV.

The gene calls are TRBV19 and TRBJ1-2, with 9 bases matching TRBD1. The CDR3 contains 16 residues. After removal of 1 base from V and 8 bases from J, the junction contained 11 bases not matched to a gene. From germline, CDR1 is LNHDA and CDR2 SQIVND (reference sequence). The CDR3 region has the DNA TGTGCCAGTAGTATAGGACAGGGGGTCGCTCCGCGGGGCTACACCTTC. Residues: CASSIGQGVAPRGYTF. Variable domain in full (rest from reference TRBV19 and TRBJ1-2): DGGITQSPKYLFRKEGQNVTLSCEQNLNHDAMYWYRQDPGQGLRLIYYSQIVNDFQKGDIAEGYSVSREKKESFPLTVTSAQKNPTAFYLCASSIGQGVAPRGYTFGSGTRLTVV.

CDR3 region: CASSPRATVSSGNTIYF. The CDR3 nucleotides read TGTGCCAGCTCACCACGGGCCACGGTGAGCTCTGGAAACACCATATATTTT. The J gene is TRBJ1-3, the V gene TRBV18; D unresolved. Germline loops: CDR1 KGHSH, CDR2 LQKENI. Trimming took off 1 base at V and 0 bases at J, with 13 bases between the two ends. The CDR3 spans 17 residues.

This clone has just a few counts. Compared with germline, one end of the junction differs, possibly owing to a read error. J is TRBJ2-7 and V is TRBV2; 11 bases align to TRBD2. The V gene's germline CDR1 is SNHLY and CDR2 FYNNEI. The CDR3 has 15 residues. In nucleotides, the CDR3 is TGTGCCAGTAGTGTAGCGGGAGGGCCTCAGTACGAGCAGTACTTC. Protein: CASSVAGGPQYEQYF.

The V and J genes are TRBV19 and TRBJ1-5; D gene ambiguous. Germline V lookup: CDR1 LNHDA, CDR2 SQIVND (reference sequence). Deletions cut 2 bases from V and 7 bases from J, with 12 bases between. The CDR3 is made up of 14 amino acids. The CDR3 protein is CASSIMGFGQPQHF. CDR3 sequence (DNA): TGTGCCAGTAGTATAATGGGTTTCGGGCAGCCCCAGCATTTT.

CDR3 in amino acids: CASSPTPTNQPQHF. DNA for the CDR3: TGTGCCAGCAGCCCGACACCGACCAATCAGCCCCAGCATTTT. The rearrangement joins TRBV9 to TRBJ1-5; no firm D call. Germline V gene data show CDR1 as SGDLS and CDR2 as YYNGEE. The CDR3 sequence is 14 residues long. V lost 4 bases and J lost 3, with 11 bases in between.

The gene calls are TRBV6-5 and TRBJ1-6; perhaps TRBD1 as D (6 bases). Germline-derived CDR1 and CDR2 are MNHEY and SVGAGI. This CDR3 region has 14 residues. Trimming removed 7 bases from V and 6 bases from J, with 13 bases in between. The DNA for the CDR3 is TGTGCCAGCAATCCGACAGGCATTAATTCACCCCTCCACTTT. Translation gives CASNPTGINSPLHF.

The CDR3 nucleotides read TGCAGTGCTAGTCCGGGAATCGGGGAGACCCAGTACTTC. This gives the protein CSASPGIGETQYF. The chain uses TRBV20-1 and TRBJ2-5; D is perhaps TRBD2 (5 bases). Trimming removed 3 bases from V and 5 bases from J, with 13 bases in between. This CDR3 comprises 13 residues. Germline V gene data show CDR1 as DFQATT and CDR2 as SNEGSKA (reference sequence).

J is TRBJ2-7 and V is TRBV21-1; the D segment call TRBD2 is taken from the table without a DNA check. TRBV21-1 is designated a pseudogene. This CDR3 comprises 22 residues. CDR3 sequence reads: CASSYEKKGLAVANRGSYEQYF. CDR3 nucleotides: TGTGCCAGCAGCTACGAGAAAAAAGGACTAGCGGTCGCAAATCGGGGATCCTACGAGCAGTACTTC.

Details on this clone: Its ends do not fully match the called genes, so a read error is possible. The CDR3 protein is CASGEQQGIQETQYF. For the CDR3, the DNA is TGTGCCAGCGGTGAACAACAGGGTATCCAAGAGACCCAGTACTTC. The chain uses TRBV6-1 and TRBJ2-5, with D possibly being TRBD1 (6 bases). This CDR3 spans 15 amino acids. Germline V gene lookup returns CDR1 MNHNS and CDR2 SASEGT.

J is TRBJ1-1 and V is TRBV18; a possible D gene is TRBD1 (5 bases). Trimming removed 4 bases from V and 4 bases from J, with 16 bases in between. This CDR3 is built from 15 residues. Germline loops: CDR1 KGHSH, CDR2 LQKENI. CDR3 DNA sequence: TGTGCCAGCTCACTCACGATCCAGGGAGGCACTGAAGCTTTCTTT. Its protein is CASSLTIQGGTEAFF. Looking up the rest from reference TRBV18 and TRBJ1-1 gives the full variable domain: NAGVMQNPRHLVRRRGQEARLRCSPMKGHSHVYWYRQLPEEGLKFMVYLQKENIIDESGMPKERFSAEFPKEGPSILRIQQVVRGDSAAYFCASSLTIQGGTEAFFGQGTRLTVV.

The chain has TRBV15 and TRBJ2-2; tentative D call: TRBD2 (5 bases). This CDR3 has 16 residues. CDR1 and CDR2 from the germline V gene are LNHNV and YYDKDF (reference sequence). Deletions cut 0 bases from V and 6 bases from J, with 14 bases between. CDR3 sequence: CATSRDLWGAAGELFF. CDR3 nucleotides: TGTGCCACCAGCAGAGATCTTTGGGGAGCAGCCGGGGAGCTGTTTTTT.